This entry concerns a single TCR beta chain. Its matching antigen is unknown. The PCR had 60 Vbeta and 13 Jbeta primers. Measured with immunoSEQ multiplex PCR; TCRdb has only the in-frame clones, and not every one. The sample includes under 150,000 clones, under 85% of them seen just once. The data were obtained in a study of cytomegalovirus exposure and HLA in healthy donors. General study results and limits: For TCR beta chains, V- and J-gene trimming was later linked to a missense DCLRE1C variant. HLA-A and HLA-B allele assignments for most subjects were reportedly predicted accurately using TCR beta sequences. Available immune exposure information was restricted to CMV serostatus only.

Germline assignment: CDR1 SGHDT and CDR2 YYEEEE. The CDR3 extends over 11 amino acids. V shed 4 bases and J shed 6 bases, with 6 bases lying between them. The sequencing input was PBMCs. The chain is built from TRBV5-6 and TRBJ2-3; maybe TRBD1 (6 bases). This TCR came from a woman aged 40-49 years in good health and CMV-seropositive. The CDR3 coding sequence is TGTGCCAGCAGCCAGGGGGATACGCAGTATTTT. Translation gives CASSQGDTQYF.